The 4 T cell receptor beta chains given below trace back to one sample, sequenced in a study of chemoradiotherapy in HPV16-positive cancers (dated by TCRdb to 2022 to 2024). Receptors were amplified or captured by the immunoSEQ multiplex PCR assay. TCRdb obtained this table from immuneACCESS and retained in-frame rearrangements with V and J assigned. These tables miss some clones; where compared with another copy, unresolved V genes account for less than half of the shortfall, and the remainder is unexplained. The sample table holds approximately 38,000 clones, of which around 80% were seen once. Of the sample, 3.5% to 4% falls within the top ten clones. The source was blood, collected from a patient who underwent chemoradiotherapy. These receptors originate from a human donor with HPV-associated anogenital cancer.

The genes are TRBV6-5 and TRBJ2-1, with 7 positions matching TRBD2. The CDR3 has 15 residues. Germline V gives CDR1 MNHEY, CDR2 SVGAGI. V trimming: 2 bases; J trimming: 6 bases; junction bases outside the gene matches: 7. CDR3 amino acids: CASSYRTSFVNEQFF. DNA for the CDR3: TGTGCCAGCAGTTACAGGACTAGTTTCGTCAATGAGCAGTTCTTC.

CDR3 DNA sequence: TGTGCCAGCAGGTCCAACACGGGCCCAGGGGAGCAGTACTTC. This translates into CASRSNTGPGEQYF. The rearrangement links TRBV6-5 to TRBJ2-7; D may be TRBD1 (5 bases). Germline V CDR1 and CDR2: MNHEY, SVGAGI. The CDR3 runs to 14 residues. V gave up 6 bases and J gave up 7 bases, with 19 bases separating them.

The CDR3 protein is CASSISGTGFGYTF. The CDR3 DNA reads TGTGCCAGTAGTATTTCGGGGACAGGGTTTGGCTACACCTTC. The genes are TRBV19 and TRBJ1-2, with 9 nucleotides matching TRBD1. The J segment lost 7 bases and the V segment lost 3 bases, leaving 6 bases of the junction unmatched. The CDR3 is 14 residues long. Germline CDR1 is LNHDA and CDR2 is SQIVND (reference sequence).

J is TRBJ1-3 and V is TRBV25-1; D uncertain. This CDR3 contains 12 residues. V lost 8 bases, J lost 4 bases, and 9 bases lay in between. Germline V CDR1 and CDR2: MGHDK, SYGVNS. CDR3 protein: CASGLGGNTIYF. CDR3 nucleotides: TGTGCCAGCGGACTAGGGGGAAACACCATATATTTT.